This paragraph covers one T cell receptor beta chain sequence. The antigen remains unidentified. The source of the sample is a study of OX40 agonist ivuxolimab in advanced cancers. Study details: Participants averaged approximately 65 years of age (range roughly 23 to 85) and were approximately 81% male. Study-wide findings and caveats: Clonal expansion among partial responders at 0.1-3.0 mg/kg ranked near the lowest.

Deletions cut 6 bases from V and 5 bases from J, with 13 bases between. Germline V gene lookup returns CDR1 SGHVS and CDR2 FNYEAQ. The CDR3 runs to 13 residues. Assay used: immunoSEQ multiplex PCR; TCRdb lists only in-frame clones, some missing. The sample consists of 70,000 or so clones, 92% of them appearing once. J is TRBJ1-1 and V is TRBV7-6; D is uncertain. The receptor's source is an adult with an advanced solid tumor such as melanoma, head and neck, liver or kidney cancer. This material consisted of CD4+ or CD8+ T cells sorted from blood, taken in a trial of the OX40 agonist ivuxolimab. This chain's CDR3 is CASSPAAETEAFF. The CDR3 DNA is TGTGCCAGCAGTCCAGCGGCAGAGACTGAAGCTTTCTTT. Drawing the rest from reference TRBV7-6 and TRBJ1-1, the complete variable domain is GAGVSQSPRYKVTKRGQDVALRCDPISGHVSLYWYRQALGQGPEFLTYFNYEAQQDKSGLPNDRFSAERPEGSISTLTIQRTEQRDSAMYRCASSPAAETEAFFGQGTRLTVV.